Below, 32 T cell receptor beta chains from the same sample are listed, as sequenced in a study of post-analysis software for immune sequencing data. Unique molecular identifiers were carried by the TCR beta cDNA libraries. Each CDR3 protein gets one entry after TCRdb re-called the PCR reads with MiXCR. This table has 350,000 to 450,000 distinct CDR3 sequences, about a third appearing once. No antigens are known for them. Study-level findings and limits: TRBV segments more frequent in patients than in controls numbered five and included TRBV5-6, TRBV5-1 and TRBV20-1.

Source material: blood. The receptors were gathered from a girl aged 5 to 17 with multiple sclerosis.

The J gene is TRBJ2-7, the V gene TRBV6-1; D is possibly TRBD1 (5 bases). The DNA end lines up better with TRBJ2-5; the J call may be wrong. This CDR3 is built from 15 residues. The germline gives CDR1 MNHNS, CDR2 SASEGT. DNA of the CDR3: TGTGCCAGCAGTGAAGAGGGCACAGGACCGGAGACCCAGTACTTC. Translation: CASSEEGTGPETQYF.

The chain couples TRBV20-1 to TRBJ2-7; 11 bases are a match to TRBD2. After removal of 4 bases from V and 6 bases from J, the junction contained 8 bases not matched to a gene. Looked up from germline, CDR1 is DFQATT and CDR2 is SNEGSKA (reference sequence). The CDR3 is 14 amino acids. CDR3 sequence (DNA): TGCAGTGCTATAATGGCTAGCGGGGGGTGCGAGCAGTACTTC. This codes for CSAIMASGGCEQYF.

This clonotype was picked up one time. The chain carries TRBV9 and TRBJ2-3; 7 bases map to TRBD1. Germline-derived CDR1 and CDR2 are SGDLS and YYNGEE. With 2 bases clipped from V and 0 bases from J, the junction kept 3 bases outside the gene matches. The CDR3 sequence is 15 residues long. The CDR3 DNA reads TGTGCCAGCAGCGTTCGGACAGGAAGCACAGATACGCAGTATTTT. It specifies CASSVRTGSTDTQYF.

This clonotype was recorded at least ten times. The V call is TRBV11-2, the J call TRBJ2-7; D is perhaps TRBD1 (6 bases). The germline CDR1 and CDR2 sequences are SGHAT and FQNNGV. Trimming pared 5 bases from V and 3 bases from J, leaving 14 bases between. This CDR3 comprises 14 residues. CDR3 residues: CASSPMPGDYEQYF. In nucleotides, the CDR3 is TGTGCCAGCAGCCCAATGCCAGGGGACTACGAGCAGTACTTC.

This clonotype was detected only a few times. The V gene is TRBV5-1, the J gene TRBJ1-1, with 7 bases that match TRBD1. The CDR3 consists of 11 residues. J lost 12 bases, V lost 4 bases, and 6 bases had no gene match. Germline assignment: CDR1 SGHRS and CDR2 YFSETQ. CDR3 region: CASSQDRRTFF. The CDR3 DNA reads TGCGCCAGCAGCCAGGACAGGCGGACTTTCTTT.

The V gene is TRBV29-1, the J gene TRBJ2-7, with TRBD1 matching over 7 bases. V dropped 6 bases and J dropped 0; count of bases not matched to a gene: 8. This CDR3 spans 14 amino acids. Germline V lookup: CDR1 SQVTM, CDR2 ANQGSEA. CDR3 loop: CSVKTGASSYEQYF. The CDR3 DNA is TGCAGCGTCAAAACAGGGGCTAGCTCCTACGAGCAGTACTTC.

V is TRBV18 and J is TRBJ2-1, with 14 bases fitting TRBD2. The DNA end lines up better with TRBJ2-7; the J call may be wrong. The CDR3 runs to 19 residues. Germline assignment: CDR1 KGHSH and CDR2 LQKENI. The CDR3 loop reads CASSPGLAGGPSSYNEQYF. CDR3 DNA: TGTGCCAGCTCACCCGGACTAGCGGGGGGCCCAAGCTCCTACAATGAGCAGTACTTC.

The table lists this clonotype with many counts. The DNA for the CDR3 is TGTGCCAGCAGCTTTAGGGGGCTCCCCACAGATACGCAGTATTTT. Protein: CASSFRGLPTDTQYF. The chain employs TRBV7-3 and TRBJ2-3; 7 positions agree with TRBD1. V shed 3 bases and J 2 bases; nucleotides not matched to a gene: 5. The germline gives CDR1 SGHTA, CDR2 FQGTGA. The length of the CDR3 is 15 residues.

This sequence joins TRBV20-1 and TRBJ2-7; D might be TRBD1 or TRBD2, each matching 5 bases. The ends were cut back, 0 bases at V and 1 base at J, with 16 bases in the middle. CDR1 and CDR2 from the germline V gene are DFQATT and SNEGSKA (reference sequence). This CDR3 region has 16 residues. The CDR3 DNA is TGCAGTGCTAGAGATTTAGAGGGGTTTGGGTCCTACGAGCAGTACTTC. Its translation: CSARDLEGFGSYEQYF.

The chain links TRBV15 to TRBJ2-3; perhaps TRBD2 as D (6 bases). The CDR3 consists of 17 residues. V lost 1 base and J 0 bases, leaving 14 bases between the germline ends. Germline assignment: CDR1 LNHNV and CDR2 YYDKDF (reference sequence). The CDR3 DNA follows: TGTGCCACCAGCAGAGCAGGAGGGACGTATAGCACAGATACGCAGTATTTT. Protein sequence: CATSRAGGTYSTDTQYF.

This clonotype was observed a few times. The V call is TRBV9, the J call TRBJ2-7; D assignment may be TRBD1 or TRBD2 (5 bases each). The CDR3 loop spans 15 amino acids. The V end lost 0 bases, the J end lost 0 bases, and 10 bases lay between the germline ends. Germline-derived CDR1 and CDR2 are SGDLS and YYNGEE. The CDR3 is CASSVGGDSSYEQYF. Written as DNA, the CDR3 is TGTGCCAGCAGCGTAGGGGGAGACAGCTCCTACGAGCAGTACTTC.

The chain recombines TRBV6-2 or TRBV6-3 with TRBJ1-5; 7 bases match TRBD1. V shed 7 bases, J shed 4 bases, and the junction held 7 bases outside the gene matches. The germline gives CDR1 MNHEY, CDR2 SVGEGT. This CDR3 has 14 residues. The CDR3 spells CASTKTQGNQPQHF. CDR3 in DNA: TGTGCCAGCACCAAGACACAGGGGAATCAGCCCCAGCATTTT.

This clonotype was seen more than once but under ten times. The chain employs TRBV10-3 and TRBJ2-5, with a possible D match to TRBD2 (7 bases). CDR1 is ENHRY, CDR2 SYGVKD, per germline. V shed 2 bases and J shed 4 bases, with 20 bases lying between them. This CDR3 is 17 amino acids long. The CDR3 loop is CAISEVGGGPSRETQYF. Written as DNA, the CDR3 is TGTGCCATCAGTGAGGTTGGCGGGGGCCCTAGTAGAGAGACCCAGTACTTC.

This clonotype has a count of ten or more. The chain links TRBV27 to TRBJ1-5, with D hard to call. CDR1 is MNHEY and CDR2 is SMNVEV in the germline V gene (reference sequence). This CDR3 comprises 13 residues. Trimming pared 1 base from V and 2 bases from J, leaving 3 bases between. The CDR3 DNA is TGTGCCAGCAGTTTATTGGGCAATCAGCCCCAGCATTTT. Translation: CASSLLGNQPQHF.

The table lists this clonotype with a few counts. J is TRBJ2-7 and V is TRBV4-1; no reliable D call. From germline, CDR1 is MGHRA and CDR2 YSYEKL. The ends were cut back, 6 bases at V and 2 bases at J, with 8 bases in the middle. The length of the CDR3 is 12 residues. The CDR3 DNA is TGCGCCAGCAGAGACGCTGCCTACGAGCAGTACTTC. This sequence encodes CASRDAAYEQYF.

This clonotype appeared many times. J is TRBJ2-3 and V is TRBV5-1; no clear D. CDR1 is SGHRS, CDR2 YFSETQ, per germline. Trimming stripped 4 bases from V and 0 bases from J, with 9 bases between. The CDR3 sequence is 14 residues long. The CDR3: CASSLAASTDTQYF. The CDR3 DNA follows: TGCGCCAGCAGCCTCGCGGCGAGCACAGATACGCAGTATTTT.

This clonotype was observed a handful of times. The CDR3 reads CSVRDLLIGAFF. Here the CDR3 DNA reads TGCAGCGTTCGGGACCTTTTAATAGGAGCTTTCTTT. The V gene is TRBV29-1, the J gene TRBJ1-1; possibly TRBD1 for D (5 bases). Germline CDR1 and CDR2: SQVTM and ANQGSEA. V dropped 5 bases and J dropped 10 bases, with 17 bases sitting between them. The CDR3 is made up of 12 amino acids.

The rearrangement uses TRBV6-6 and TRBJ1-1, with D possibly TRBD1 on 5 matching bases. The CDR3 length is 15 residues. Germline V gives CDR1 MNHNY, CDR2 SVGAGI (reference sequence). Trimming took off 6 bases at V and 8 bases at J, with 22 bases between the two ends. The CDR3 loop reads CASSPPRGRGTEAFF. The CDR3 coding sequence is TGTGCCAGCAGCCCCCCCCGGGGCCGGGGAACCGAAGCTTTCTTT.

This clonotype was picked up a small number of times. The rearrangement uses TRBV7-9 and TRBJ2-3; maybe TRBD1 (6 bases). V gave up 5 bases and J gave up 2 bases, with 17 bases separating them. There are 16 residues in the CDR3. Per germline, CDR1 SEHNR and CDR2 FQNEAQ (reference sequence). CDR3 residues: CASSPPPGQHTDTQYF. DNA for the CDR3: TGTGCCAGCAGCCCCCCACCGGGACAACACACAGATACGCAGTATTTT. Supplemented by reference TRBV7-9 and TRBJ2-3, the full variable domain reads DTGVSQNPRHKITKRGQNVTFRCDPISEHNRLYWYRQTLGQGPEFLTYFQNEAQLEKSRLLSDRFSAERPKGSFSTLEIQRTEQGDSAMYLCASSPPPGQHTDTQYFGPGTRLTVL.

As regards this clonotype: The junction shows a germline mismatch at one end, possibly a read error. The chain recombines TRBV12-3 or TRBV12-4 with TRBJ2-2; D is undetermined. The length of the CDR3 is 16 residues. CDR3 loop: CVSSFAGVRYTGELFF. CDR3 nucleotides: TGTGTCAGCAGTTTCGCTGGCGTCAGGTACACCGGGGAGCTGTTTTTT.

The chain combines TRBV18 with TRBJ1-1, with D unresolved. V lost 6 bases, J lost 6 bases, and 11 bases lay in between. Germline V CDR1 and CDR2: KGHSH, LQKENI. The CDR3 extends over 12 amino acids. The CDR3 DNA reads as TGTGCCAGCTCCCCCGAGCGGGCTGAAGCTTTCTTT. Translated, it gives CASSPERAEAFF.

This clonotype showed up many times. This chain joins TRBV7-9 and TRBJ2-1; TRBD2 is a possible D gene (5 bases). The CDR3 loop spans 15 amino acids. Between the trimmed V and J ends, which lost 2 bases and 5 bases, there was a span of 13 bases. Per germline, CDR1 SEHNR and CDR2 FQNEAQ (reference sequence). The CDR3, as DNA: TGTGCCAGCAGCTTAAGCGGCCGTATTAACAATGAGCAGTTCTTC. As protein: CASSLSGRINNEQFF.

This sequence joins TRBV7-3 and TRBJ2-1; D call uncertain. CDR1 and CDR2 from the germline V gene are SGHTA and FQGTGA. CDR3 length: 14 amino acids. V lost 5 bases to trimming and J lost 4 bases, with 12 bases between them. CDR3 nucleotide sequence: TGTGCCAGCAGCCCAATGGTGTCGTACAATGAGCAGTTCTTC. Translation: CASSPMVSYNEQFF.

This clonotype was picked up a small number of times. The chain employs TRBV15 and TRBJ1-5, with D hard to call. CDR3 length: 14 amino acids. The V end was cut by 1 base, the J end by 3 bases, with 7 bases between. Germline loops: CDR1 LNHNV, CDR2 YYDKDF (reference sequence). The CDR3 is CATSRGQHNQPQHF. The CDR3 DNA follows: TGTGCCACCAGCAGAGGGCAGCACAATCAGCCCCAGCATTTT.

This clonotype was detected only a few times. The gene calls are TRBV7-9 and TRBJ2-5; D may be TRBD1 (6 bases). Germline V gene lookup returns CDR1 SEHNR and CDR2 FQNEAQ (reference sequence). The CDR3 totals 15 residues. Between the trimmed V and J ends, which lost 0 bases and 5 bases, there was a span of 13 bases. CDR3 nucleotide sequence: TGTGCCAGCAGCTTAGCCTTACAGGGTGGGGAGACCCAGTACTTC. The encoded protein is CASSLALQGGETQYF.

This clonotype has ten or more counts. V gene TRBV7-8 combines with J gene TRBJ2-5; D might be TRBD1 (5 bases). In germline, CDR1 is SGHVS, CDR2 FQNEAQ. This CDR3 contains 13 residues. Between the trimmed V and J ends, which lost 3 bases and 7 bases, there was a span of 12 bases. CDR3 sequence (DNA): TGTGCCAGCAGCTTTAAAGGGGAAGGGACCCAGTACTTC. Translating it yields CASSFKGEGTQYF.

The V and J genes are TRBV20-1 and TRBJ1-1, with TRBD1 matching 7 bases. The CDR3 has 16 amino acids. Germline V gene sequence: CDR1 DFQATT, CDR2 SNEGSKA (reference sequence). Germline trimming cut 6 bases from V and 4 bases from J; bases unmatched to any gene: 17. CDR3 DNA: TGCAGTGCGGAAGACCCGGGACAGCTCTTTGGCACTGAAGCTTTCTTT. Residues: CSAEDPGQLFGTEAFF.

This chain joins TRBV12-3 or TRBV12-4 and TRBJ2-3, with TRBD2 matching 8 bases. V trimming: 3 bases; J trimming: 6 bases; junction bases outside the gene matches: 2. The CDR3 is made up of 13 amino acids. DNA for the CDR3: TGTGCCAGCAGTTTCGGGGGGGAGGATACGCAGTATTTT. Translating it yields CASSFGGEDTQYF.

The chain links TRBV29-1 to TRBJ2-2; D unresolved. V shed 7 bases and J shed 0 bases, with 12 bases lying between them. This CDR3 is 14 amino acids long. Germline V lookup: CDR1 SQVTM, CDR2 ANQGSEA. The CDR3 DNA is TGCAGCGCCTCAACTCCAGCGAACACCGGGGAGCTGTTTTTT. This encodes CSASTPANTGELFF.

This clonotype was seen ten or more times. The J gene is TRBJ2-5, the V gene TRBV28, with 10 bases fitting TRBD1. Germline V gene data show CDR1 as MDHEN and CDR2 as SYDVKM. With 6 bases clipped from V and 5 bases from J, the junction kept 9 bases outside the gene matches. This CDR3 contains 15 residues. CDR3 DNA sequence: TGTGCCAGCAGCCGACCGGGACAGGGGTTGGAGACCCAGTACTTC. Translation gives CASSRPGQGLETQYF.

This rearrangement joins TRBV5-1 to TRBJ2-5; 7 nucleotides align to TRBD1. Trimming cost V 0 bases and J 10 bases; bases outside gene matches: 3. This CDR3 contains 12 residues. CDR1 is SGHRS, CDR2 YFSETQ, per germline. The CDR3 bases are TGCGCCAGCAGCTTGGACGACAGGGTCCAGTACTTC. Translating it yields CASSLDDRVQYF.

V and J are TRBV11-2 and TRBJ1-2; 8 positions match TRBD1. V dropped 4 bases and J dropped 4; count of bases not matched to a gene: 11. Germline loops: CDR1 SGHAT, CDR2 FQNNGV. The CDR3 loop spans 16 amino acids. The CDR3 DNA sequence: TGTGCCAGCAGCTCATTCTCGACAGGGGAAGGCTATGGCTACACCTTC. Protein sequence: CASSSFSTGEGYGYTF.